A single sample gave rise to the 21 T cell receptor beta chains below, sequenced in a study of somatic mutations in cytotoxic T cells in rheumatoid arthritis. The protocol was immunoSEQ multiplex PCR, while the TCRdb copy is restricted to in-frame clones and leaves out a portion. This sample has approximately 4,800 clones, with approximately 86% found just once. Material: CD8+ T cells sorted from blood. The receptors derive from a woman aged 50 to 65 with rheumatoid arthritis.

This chain joins TRBV11-3 and TRBJ2-2; TRBD1 aligns across 11 bases. The CDR3 covers 14 residues. Germline V lookup: CDR1 SGHNT, CDR2 YENEEA. V lost 6 bases, J lost 6 bases, and 3 bases stayed unmatched. The CDR3 reads CASRGDRGAGELFF. The CDR3 DNA follows: TGTGCCAGCAGAGGGGACAGGGGGGCCGGGGAGCTGTTTTTT.

The rearrangement joins TRBV27 to TRBJ1-5; the D gene is possibly TRBD1 (5 bases). CDR1 is MNHEY and CDR2 is SMNVEV in the germline V gene (reference sequence). V lost 8 bases and J lost 0, with 11 bases in between. The CDR3 extends over 14 amino acids. The CDR3 loop is CASDVGGSNQPQHF. The CDR3 DNA reads TGTGCCAGCGACGTGGGGGGTAGCAATCAGCCCCAGCATTTT.

CDR3 nucleotide sequence: TGTGCCAGCAGTGAAAACGGTAACTACGAGCAGTACTTC. It yields the protein CASSENGNYEQYF. The chain uses TRBV6-1 and TRBJ2-7, with unresolved D. Trimming cost V 2 bases and J 3 bases, with 8 bases left between them. The CDR3 covers 13 residues. Germline assignment: CDR1 MNHNS and CDR2 SASEGT.

The sample holds one count of this clone. This rearrangement joins TRBV4-1 to TRBJ2-7; D might be TRBD1 (5 bases). Germline CDR1 and CDR2: MGHRA and YSYEKL. Trimming removed 1 base from V and 0 bases from J, with 7 bases in between. The CDR3 extends over 14 amino acids. For the CDR3, the DNA is TGCGCCAGCAGCCAAGTTCAGGGCTCCTACGAGCAGTACTTC. Its translation: CASSQVQGSYEQYF.

This chain connects TRBV6-5 to TRBJ2-1; D might be TRBD1 (5 bases). CDR3 length equals 15 residues. Per germline, CDR1 MNHEY and CDR2 SVGAGI. V was cut by 0 bases and J by 8 bases, with 14 bases left in between. DNA for the CDR3: TGTGCCAGCAGTTACTCCCAGGGTTATTATGATGAGCAGTTCTTC. Its protein is CASSYSQGYYDEQFF.

This clone showed up just once. The chain has TRBV4-1 and TRBJ2-7; 8 bases line up with TRBD1. CDR3 length: 17 amino acids. The germline V gene has CDR1 MGHRA and CDR2 YSYEKL. V lost 4 bases and J lost 3; bases outside the gene matches: 14. This CDR3 reads CASSLQIPGTGIYEQYF. The CDR3 DNA sequence: TGCGCCAGCAGCCTCCAGATCCCCGGGACAGGAATCTACGAGCAGTACTTC.

This chain uses TRBV5-1 with TRBJ2-2; TRBD2 matches 8 bases. Germline lookup yields CDR1 SGHRS and CDR2 YFSETQ. Germline trimming cut 2 bases from V and 6 bases from J; bases unmatched to any gene: 9. CDR3 size: 16 residues. The CDR3 region is CASSFAIGGVSGELFF. The CDR3 nucleotides read TGCGCCAGCAGCTTCGCTATCGGGGGGGTATCCGGGGAGCTGTTTTTT.

The chain couples TRBV29-1 to TRBJ2-7; D ambiguous. Deletions cut 4 bases from V and 1 base from J, with 11 bases between. Germline CDR1 reads SQVTM; CDR2 reads ANQGSEA. The CDR3 consists of 13 residues. CDR3 nucleotide sequence: TGCAGCGTTGGTTTATCGGTATCCTACGAGCAGTACTTC. Protein: CSVGLSVSYEQYF.

The J gene is TRBJ1-1, the V gene TRBV10-2, with D hard to call. V dropped 4 bases and J dropped 4 bases, with 4 bases sitting between them. The CDR3 runs 11 residues. Germline CDR1 and CDR2: WSHSY and SAAADI. CDR3 amino acids: CASSALTEAFF. CDR3 DNA: TGCGCCAGCAGTGCCCTCACTGAAGCTTTCTTT.

The chain combines TRBV27 with TRBJ1-2; D is possibly TRBD1 (5 bases). CDR1 and CDR2 from the germline V gene are MNHEY and SMNVEV (reference sequence). The CDR3 length is 13 residues. V lost 3 bases and J lost 7, with 12 bases in between. The CDR3: CASSLGGGFGYTF. CDR3 coding DNA: TGTGCCAGCAGTTTGGGGGGAGGGTTTGGCTACACCTTC.

The chain couples TRBV6-4 to TRBJ2-3; 7 bases align to TRBD1. CDR3 length: 15 amino acids. V lost 3 bases, J lost 2 bases, and 5 bases stayed unmatched. Germline assignment: CDR1 MRHNA and CDR2 SNTAGT. CDR3: CASSDGQADTDTQYF. In nucleotides, the CDR3 is TGTGCCAGCAGTGATGGACAGGCAGACACAGATACGCAGTATTTT.

The chain is built from TRBV19 and TRBJ2-1; 9 bases fit TRBD2. The CDR3 has 15 amino acids. Germline assignment: CDR1 LNHDA and CDR2 SQIVND (reference sequence). V was pared by 2 bases and J by 7 bases, with 6 bases of the junction left unmatched. This chain's CDR3 is CASSIMAGGANEQFF. CDR3 nucleotide sequence: TGTGCCAGTAGTATAATGGCGGGGGGGGCGAATGAGCAGTTCTTC.

This clone was seen a few times. This chain connects TRBV19 to TRBJ1-5; weak D call: TRBD1 (6 bases). Germline V gene data show CDR1 as LNHDA and CDR2 as SQIVND (reference sequence). Trimming removed 3 bases from V and 0 bases from J, with 12 bases in between. This CDR3 is 16 amino acids long. CDR3 in DNA: TGTGCCAGTAGTATGGGGGCAGATTATAGCAATCAGCCCCAGCATTTT. Its translation is CASSMGADYSNQPQHF.

V and J are TRBV4-1 and TRBJ2-5, with 12 positions matching TRBD2. Germline values: CDR1 MGHRA, CDR2 YSYEKL. The length of the CDR3 is 16 residues. V trimming: 1 base; J trimming: 4 bases; junction bases outside the gene matches: 4. In DNA, the CDR3 is TGCGCCAGCAGCCAAGTGTCGGGACTAGCGGGAGAGACCCAGTACTTC. As protein: CASSQVSGLAGETQYF.

This sequence joins TRBV7-8 and TRBJ1-1; D is unresolved. CDR3 length equals 14 residues. Germline loops: CDR1 SGHVS, CDR2 FQNEAQ. The V gene lost 0 bases and the J gene lost 0 bases, with 5 bases spanning the gap. The CDR3 protein is CASSLAGVNTEAFF. The DNA for the CDR3 is TGTGCCAGCAGCTTAGCGGGAGTGAACACTGAAGCTTTCTTT.

The chain employs TRBV4-2 and TRBJ2-7; D might be TRBD2 (5 bases). Germline CDR1 reads LGHNA; CDR2 reads YNFKEQ. The CDR3 runs to 15 residues. The V end was cut by 1 base, the J end by 1 base, with 11 bases between. For the CDR3, the DNA is TGTGCCAGCAGCCAAGTTGAAACGGGGTCCTACGAGCAGTACTTC. Translating it yields CASSQVETGSYEQYF.

The CDR3 region is CASSSWDRGPINNEKLFF. The CDR3 DNA follows: TGTGCCAGCAGTTCCTGGGACAGGGGCCCGATAAATAATGAAAAACTGTTTTTT. V and J are TRBV28 and TRBJ1-4, with 10 bases aligning to TRBD1. The V gene end was trimmed by 4 bases and the J gene end by 4 bases; junction bases not matched to a gene: 12. From germline, CDR1 is MDHEN and CDR2 SYDVKM. The CDR3 extends over 18 amino acids.

The chain uses TRBV25-1 and TRBJ1-5; D is ambiguous. CDR1 MGHDK and CDR2 SYGVNS come from the germline V gene. Trimming stripped 5 bases from V and 2 bases from J, with 7 bases between. This CDR3 contains 13 residues. CDR3 region: CASSPRGNQPQHF. In nucleotides, the CDR3 is TGTGCCAGCAGTCCCCGGGGCAATCAGCCCCAGCATTTT.

This clone has just one count. The chain recombines TRBV4-1 with TRBJ2-7, with a tentative D call TRBD2 (5 bases). V lost 4 bases and J lost 6, with 19 bases in between. Germline V gene lookup returns CDR1 MGHRA and CDR2 YSYEKL. CDR3 size: 15 residues. DNA for the CDR3: TGCGCCAGCAGCCCCTCGATTGTCTGGGAGCTCGAGCAGTACTTC. Encoded protein: CASSPSIVWELEQYF.

This clone has more than one count but fewer than ten. The gene calls are TRBV2 and TRBJ1-5; no clear D gene. V dropped 8 bases and J dropped 3 bases, with 14 bases sitting between them. Germline-derived CDR1 and CDR2 are SNHLY and FYNNEI. CDR3 length: 14 amino acids. CDR3 in DNA: TGTGCCAGCCAGACTTCTCCGCCCAATCAGCCCCAGCATTTT. Translating it yields CASQTSPPNQPQHF. Filled out from reference TRBV2 and TRBJ1-5, the complete variable domain reads EPEVTQTPSHQVTQMGQEVILRCVPISNHLYFYWYRQILGQKVEFLVSFYNNEISEKSEIFDDQFSVERPDGSNFTLKIRSTKLEDSAMYFCASQTSPPNQPQHFGDGTRLSIL.

This clone is judged medium-sized. V usage is TRBV11-3 and J usage is TRBJ2-3; perhaps TRBD2 as D (6 bases). The germline V gene has CDR1 SGHNT and CDR2 YENEEA. The V gene lost 0 bases and the J gene lost 3 bases, with 16 bases spanning the gap. CDR3 length equals 17 residues. The CDR3 protein is CASSLESKGGITDTQYF. CDR3 bases: TGTGCCAGCAGCTTAGAGAGTAAGGGAGGAATAACAGATACGCAGTATTTT.